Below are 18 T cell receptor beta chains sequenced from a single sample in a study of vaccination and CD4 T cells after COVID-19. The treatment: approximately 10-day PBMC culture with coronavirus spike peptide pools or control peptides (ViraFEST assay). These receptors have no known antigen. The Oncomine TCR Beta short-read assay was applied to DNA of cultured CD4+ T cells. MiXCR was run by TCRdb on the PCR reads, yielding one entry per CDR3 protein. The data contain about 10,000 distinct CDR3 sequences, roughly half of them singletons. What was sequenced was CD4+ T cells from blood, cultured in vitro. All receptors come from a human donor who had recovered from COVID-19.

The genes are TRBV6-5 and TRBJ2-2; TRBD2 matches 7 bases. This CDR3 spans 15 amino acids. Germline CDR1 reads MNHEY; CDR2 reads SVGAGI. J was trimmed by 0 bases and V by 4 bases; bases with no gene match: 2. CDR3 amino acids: CASSSGGSNTGELFF. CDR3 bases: TGTGCCAGCAGTTCGGGGGGATCGAACACCGGGGAGCTGTTTTTT.

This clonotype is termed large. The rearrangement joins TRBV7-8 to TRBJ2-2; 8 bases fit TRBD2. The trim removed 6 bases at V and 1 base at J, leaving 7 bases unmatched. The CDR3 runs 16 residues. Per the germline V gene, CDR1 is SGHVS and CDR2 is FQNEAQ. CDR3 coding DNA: TGTGCCAGCAGTCCTGCACGGGGGGGGAACACCGGGGAGCTGTTTTTT. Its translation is CASSPARGGNTGELFF.

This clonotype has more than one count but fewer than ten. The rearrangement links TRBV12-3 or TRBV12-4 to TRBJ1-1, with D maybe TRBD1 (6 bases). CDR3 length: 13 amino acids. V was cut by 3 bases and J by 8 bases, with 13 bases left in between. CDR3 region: CASSFGDTGEAFF. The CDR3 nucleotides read TGTGCCAGCAGTTTTGGGGACACAGGGGAAGCTTTCTTT.

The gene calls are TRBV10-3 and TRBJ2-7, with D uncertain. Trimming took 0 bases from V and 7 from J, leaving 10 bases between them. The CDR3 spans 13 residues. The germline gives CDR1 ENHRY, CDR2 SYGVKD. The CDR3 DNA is TGTGCCATCAGTGAGTCAAGAGAGGAAGAGCAGTACTTC. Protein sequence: CAISESREEEQYF.

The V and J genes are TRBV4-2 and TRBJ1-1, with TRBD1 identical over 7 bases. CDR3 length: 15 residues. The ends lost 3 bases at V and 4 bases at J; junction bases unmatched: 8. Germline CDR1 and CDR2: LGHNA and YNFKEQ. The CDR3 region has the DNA TGTGCCAGCAGCCAGGGTATCCAGGGGGGCACTGAAGCTTTCTTT. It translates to CASSQGIQGGTEAFF.

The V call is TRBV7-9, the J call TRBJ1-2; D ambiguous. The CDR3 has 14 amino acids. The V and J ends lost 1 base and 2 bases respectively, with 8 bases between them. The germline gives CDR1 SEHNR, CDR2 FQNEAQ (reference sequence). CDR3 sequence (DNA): TGTGCCAGCAGCTTAGTGGGCCCGAACTATGGCTACACCTTC. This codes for CASSLVGPNYGYTF.

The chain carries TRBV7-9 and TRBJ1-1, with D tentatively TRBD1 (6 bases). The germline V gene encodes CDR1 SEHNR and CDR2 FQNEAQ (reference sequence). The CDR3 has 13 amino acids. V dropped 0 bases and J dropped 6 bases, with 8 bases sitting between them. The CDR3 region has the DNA TGTGCCAGCAGCTTAGCGGGGGGGCCTGAAGCTTTCTTT. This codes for CASSLAGGPEAFF. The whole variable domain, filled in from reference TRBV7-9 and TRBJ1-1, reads DTGVSQNPRHKITKRGQNVTFRCDPISEHNRLYWYRQTLGQGPEFLTYFQNEAQLEKSRLLSDRFSAERPKGSFSTLEIQRTEQGDSAMYLCASSLAGGPEAFFGQGTRLTVV.

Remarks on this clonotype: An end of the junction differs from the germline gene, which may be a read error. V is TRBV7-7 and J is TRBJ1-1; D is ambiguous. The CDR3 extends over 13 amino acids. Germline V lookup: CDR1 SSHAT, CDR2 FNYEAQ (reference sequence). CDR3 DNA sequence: TGTGCTAGCAGCTTAGGAGAAAACACTGAAGCTTTCTTT. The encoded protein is CASSLGENTEAFF.

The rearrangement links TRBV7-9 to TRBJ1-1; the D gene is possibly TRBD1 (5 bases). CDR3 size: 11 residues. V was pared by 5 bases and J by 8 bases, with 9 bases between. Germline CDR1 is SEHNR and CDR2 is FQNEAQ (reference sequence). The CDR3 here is CASSNRDEAFF. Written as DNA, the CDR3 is TGTGCCAGCAGCAACCGGGACGAAGCTTTCTTT.

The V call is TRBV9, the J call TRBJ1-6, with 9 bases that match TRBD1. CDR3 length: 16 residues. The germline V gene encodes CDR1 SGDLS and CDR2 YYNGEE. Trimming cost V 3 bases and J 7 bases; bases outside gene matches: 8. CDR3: CASSARRDRVNSPLHF. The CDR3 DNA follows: TGTGCCAGCAGCGCACGAAGGGACAGGGTAAATTCACCCCTCCACTTT.

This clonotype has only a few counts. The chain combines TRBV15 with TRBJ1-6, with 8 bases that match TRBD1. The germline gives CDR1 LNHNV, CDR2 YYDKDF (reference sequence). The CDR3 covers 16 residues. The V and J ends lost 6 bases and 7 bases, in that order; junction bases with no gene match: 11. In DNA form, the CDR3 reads TGTGCCACCAGGGAGACTGGAACAGGGGGAAATTCACCCCTCCACTTT. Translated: CATRETGTGGNSPLHF. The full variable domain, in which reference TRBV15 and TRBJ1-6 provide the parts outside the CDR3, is DAMVIQNPRYQVTQFGKPVTLSCSQTLNHNVMYWYQQKSSQAPKLLFHYYDKDFNNEADTPDNFQSRRPNTSFCFLDIRSPGLGDTAMYLCATRETGTGGNSPLHFGNGTRLTVT.

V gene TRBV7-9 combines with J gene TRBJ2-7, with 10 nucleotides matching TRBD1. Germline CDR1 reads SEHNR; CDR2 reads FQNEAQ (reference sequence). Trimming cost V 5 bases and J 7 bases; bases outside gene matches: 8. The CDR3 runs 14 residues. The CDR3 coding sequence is TGTGCCAGCAGCCCGAGACAGGGGGCTAGGGAGCAGTACTTC. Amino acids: CASSPRQGAREQYF. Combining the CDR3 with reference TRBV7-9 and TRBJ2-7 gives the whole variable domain DTGVSQNPRHKITKRGQNVTFRCDPISEHNRLYWYRQTLGQGPEFLTYFQNEAQLEKSRLLSDRFSAERPKGSFSTLEIQRTEQGDSAMYLCASSPRQGAREQYFGPGTRLTVT.

The CDR3 spells CASKDPYEQYF. For the CDR3, the DNA is TGTGCCAGCAAGGACCCCTACGAGCAGTACTTC. The chain combines TRBV2 with TRBJ2-7; D is unclear. The CDR3 runs 11 residues. Germline V gene lookup returns CDR1 SNHLY and CDR2 FYNNEI. With 7 bases removed from V and 2 bases from J, the gap between germline ends came to 6 bases.

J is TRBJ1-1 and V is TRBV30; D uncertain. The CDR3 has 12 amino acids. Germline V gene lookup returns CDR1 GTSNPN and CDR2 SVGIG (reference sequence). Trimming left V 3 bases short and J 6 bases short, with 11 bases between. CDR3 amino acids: CAWRLTKAEAFF. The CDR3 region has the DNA TGTGCCTGGAGACTAACTAAGGCTGAAGCTTTCTTT.

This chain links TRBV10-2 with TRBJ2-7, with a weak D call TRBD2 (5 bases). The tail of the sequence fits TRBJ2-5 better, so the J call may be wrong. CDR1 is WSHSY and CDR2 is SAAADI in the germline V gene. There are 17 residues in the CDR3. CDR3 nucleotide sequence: TGCGCCAGCAGTGATTTTCGTACTCCGCTTCGGGGAGAGACCCAGTACTTC. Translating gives CASSDFRTPLRGETQYF.

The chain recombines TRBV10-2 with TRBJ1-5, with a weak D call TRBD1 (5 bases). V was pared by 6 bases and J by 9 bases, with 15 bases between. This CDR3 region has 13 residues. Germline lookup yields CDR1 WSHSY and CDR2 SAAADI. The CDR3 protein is CASRLGGNGPQHF. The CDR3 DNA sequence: TGCGCCAGCAGGTTGGGGGGAAATGGGCCCCAGCATTTT.

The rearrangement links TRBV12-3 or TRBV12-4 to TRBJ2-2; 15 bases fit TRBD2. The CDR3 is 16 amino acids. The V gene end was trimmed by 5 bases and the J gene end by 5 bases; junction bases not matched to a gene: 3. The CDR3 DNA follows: TGTGCCAGCAGTACGGGACTAGCGGGGGGAACCGGGGAGCTGTTTTTT. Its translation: CASSTGLAGGTGELFF.

The CDR3 DNA reads as TGTGCCAGCAGTTACTCGCACAGCTCCTATGGCTACACCTTC. It specifies CASSYSHSSYGYTF. The V and J genes are TRBV6-2 or TRBV6-3 and TRBJ1-2; D uncertain. Trimming removed 0 bases from V and 4 bases from J, with 9 bases in between. The CDR3 runs 14 residues. Germline CDR1 MNHEY, CDR2 SVGEGT.